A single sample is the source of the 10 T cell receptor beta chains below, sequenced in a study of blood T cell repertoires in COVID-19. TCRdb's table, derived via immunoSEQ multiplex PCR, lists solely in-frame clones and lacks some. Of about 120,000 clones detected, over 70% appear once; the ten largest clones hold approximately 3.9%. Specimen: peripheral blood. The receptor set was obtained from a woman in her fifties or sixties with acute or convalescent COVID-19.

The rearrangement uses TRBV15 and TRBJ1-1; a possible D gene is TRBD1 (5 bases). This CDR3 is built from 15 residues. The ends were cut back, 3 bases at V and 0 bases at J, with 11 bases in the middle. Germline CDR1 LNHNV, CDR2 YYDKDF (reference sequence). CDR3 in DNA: TGTGCCACCAGCAGGGGGGGTCGGATGAACACTGAAGCTTTCTTT. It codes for CATSRGGRMNTEAFF.

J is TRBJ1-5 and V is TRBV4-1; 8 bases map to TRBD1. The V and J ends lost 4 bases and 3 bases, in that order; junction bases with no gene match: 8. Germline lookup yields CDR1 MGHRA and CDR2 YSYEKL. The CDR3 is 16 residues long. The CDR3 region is CASSLEATGVNQPQHF. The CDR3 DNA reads TGCGCCAGCAGCCTCGAAGCGACAGGGGTCAATCAGCCCCAGCATTTT.

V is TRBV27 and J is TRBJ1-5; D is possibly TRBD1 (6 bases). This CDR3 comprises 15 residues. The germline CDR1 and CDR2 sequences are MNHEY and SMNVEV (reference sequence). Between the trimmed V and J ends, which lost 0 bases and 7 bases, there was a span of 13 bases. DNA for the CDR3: TGTGCCAGCAGTTTATCGATGGGGGCCGTGCAGCCCCAGCATTTT. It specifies CASSLSMGAVQPQHF.

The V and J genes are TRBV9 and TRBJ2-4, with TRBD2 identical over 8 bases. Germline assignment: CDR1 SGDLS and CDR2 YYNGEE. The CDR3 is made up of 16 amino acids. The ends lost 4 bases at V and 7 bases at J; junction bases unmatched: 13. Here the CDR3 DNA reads TGTGCCAGCAGCCCCCCCGGTGTCGCGGGGGGTAACATTCAGTACTTC. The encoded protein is CASSPPGVAGGNIQYF.

This CDR3 reads CASSPTAQETQYF. CDR3 coding DNA: TGTGCCAGCAGCCCGACAGCCCAAGAGACCCAGTACTTC. The V and J genes are TRBV7-3 and TRBJ2-5; the D gene is possibly TRBD1 (5 bases). Trimming removed 5 bases from V and 1 base from J, with 8 bases in between. CDR3 length: 13 amino acids. CDR1 is SGHTA and CDR2 is FQGTGA in the germline V gene. Drawing the rest from reference TRBV7-3 and TRBJ2-5, the complete variable domain is GAGVSQTPSNKVTEKGKYVELRCDPISGHTALYWYRQSLGQGPEFLIYFQGTGAADDSGLPNDRFFAVRPEGSVSTLKIQRTERGDSAVYLCASSPTAQETQYFGPGTRLLVL.

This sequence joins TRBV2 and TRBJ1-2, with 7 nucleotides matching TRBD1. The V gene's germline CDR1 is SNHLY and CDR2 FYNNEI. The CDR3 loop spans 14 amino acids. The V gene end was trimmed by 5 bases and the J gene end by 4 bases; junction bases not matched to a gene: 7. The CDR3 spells CASSTDRDTYGYTF. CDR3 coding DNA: TGTGCCAGCAGTACTGACAGGGACACCTATGGCTACACCTTC.

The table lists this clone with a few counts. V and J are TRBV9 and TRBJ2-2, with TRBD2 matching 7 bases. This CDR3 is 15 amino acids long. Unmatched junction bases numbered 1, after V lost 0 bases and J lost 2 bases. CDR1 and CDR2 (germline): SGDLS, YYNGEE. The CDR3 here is CASSVGGRNTGELFF. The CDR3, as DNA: TGTGCCAGCAGCGTAGGCGGGAGAAACACCGGGGAGCTGTTTTTT. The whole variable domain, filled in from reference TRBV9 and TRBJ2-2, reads DSGVTQTPKHLITATGQRVTLRCSPRSGDLSVYWYQQSLDQGLQFLIQYYNGEERAKGNILERFSAQQFPDLHSELNLSSLELGDSALYFCASSVGGRNTGELFFGEGSRLTVL.

CDR3: CASSLGTGGSPLHF. In nucleotides, the CDR3 is TGTGCCAGCAGTTTAGGGACGGGGGGATCACCCCTCCACTTT. This chain uses TRBV27 with TRBJ1-6; D is possibly TRBD1 (5 bases). Trimming left V 2 bases short and J 10 bases short, with 12 bases between. This CDR3 region has 14 residues. Germline V CDR1 and CDR2: MNHEY, SMNVEV (reference sequence).

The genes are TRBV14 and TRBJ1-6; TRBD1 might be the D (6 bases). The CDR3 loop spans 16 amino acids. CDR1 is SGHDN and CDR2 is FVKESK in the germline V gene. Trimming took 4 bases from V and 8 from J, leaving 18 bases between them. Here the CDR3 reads CASSRKGGLADSPLHF. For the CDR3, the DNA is TGTGCCAGCAGCCGAAAGGGGGGCCTAGCGGATTCACCCCTCCACTTT.

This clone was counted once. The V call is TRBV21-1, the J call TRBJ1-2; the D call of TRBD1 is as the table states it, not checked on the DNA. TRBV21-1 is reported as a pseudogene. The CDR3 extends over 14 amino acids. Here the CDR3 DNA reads TGTGCCAATCGGCCCCGGGACAGGCGCCCGGGGGACACCTTC. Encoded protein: CANRPRDRRPGDTF.